A single sample is the source of the 23 T cell receptor beta chains below, sequenced in a study of Graves' ophthalmopathy and Graves' hyperthyroidism. The authors amplified TCR beta CDR3 regions, and they did so from RNA transcripts for repertoire sequencing. RT-PCR with HTBI primers came first, then second-round multiplex PCR. TCRdb re-analysed the multiplex PCR reads in MiXCR, keeping a single row per CDR3 protein. This table holds around 1.1 million distinct CDR3 sequences, approximately 35% found once. The sample comprised peripheral blood or thyroid tissue (not recorded which). These receptors were taken from an adult man with Graves' hyperthyroidism.

This clonotype was observed many times. The chain joins TRBV20-1 to TRBJ1-2, with D unresolved. The CDR3 runs to 14 residues. V lost 0 bases and J 1 base, leaving 9 bases between the germline ends. CDR1 and CDR2 (germline): DFQATT, SNEGSKA (reference sequence). Here the CDR3 DNA reads TGCAGTGCTAGAGATCATAGGGTTAACTATGGCTACACCTTC. Amino acid sequence: CSARDHRVNYGYTF.

The V gene is TRBV7-9, the J gene TRBJ1-4, with D hard to call. Looked up from germline, CDR1 is SEHNR and CDR2 is FQNEAQ (reference sequence). The CDR3 sequence is 15 residues long. V lost 1 base and J 1 base, leaving 7 bases between the germline ends. The CDR3 protein is CASSLDGRTNEKLFF. CDR3 nucleotides: TGTGCCAGCAGCTTAGATGGCAGAACTAATGAAAAACTGTTTTTT.

The genes are TRBV20-1 and TRBJ2-7; 9 bases are shared with TRBD2. CDR3 length: 15 residues. Trimming cost V 4 bases and J 5 bases; bases outside gene matches: 12. Germline CDR1 reads DFQATT; CDR2 reads SNEGSKA (reference sequence). In DNA form, the CDR3 reads TGCAGTGCTATCCCTAGCGGGACAGTCACCGACGAGCAGTACTTC. Its translation is CSAIPSGTVTDEQYF.

This clonotype was seen a few times. This chain uses TRBV24-1 with TRBJ2-5; no definite D call. The CDR3 contains 13 residues. With 4 bases removed from V and 6 bases from J, the gap between germline ends came to 11 bases. CDR1 is KGHDR, CDR2 SFDVKD, per germline. The CDR3 sequence: CATSEVGRKTQYF. The CDR3 nucleotides are TGTGCCACCAGTGAGGTCGGTCGAAAGACCCAGTACTTC.

This clonotype appeared a few times. The chain links TRBV4-2 to TRBJ2-7; D possibly matches TRBD1 or TRBD2 (5 bases each). V was shortened by 0 bases and J by 4 bases, with 13 bases between the two germline ends. CDR1 LGHNA and CDR2 YNFKEQ come from the germline V gene. CDR3 length equals 15 residues. CDR3 bases: TGTGCCAGCAGCCAAGATTGGGGGAGTGGTTACGAGCAGTACTTC. Its translation: CASSQDWGSGYEQYF.

The chain uses TRBV7-2 and TRBJ2-1, with D perhaps TRBD1 or TRBD2 (5 bases each). The V end lost 5 bases, the J end lost 5 bases, and 13 bases lay between the germline ends. This CDR3 spans 14 amino acids. The germline V gene encodes CDR1 SGHTA and CDR2 FQGNSA. The chain's CDR3 is CASSRNRGDNEQFF. In DNA form, the CDR3 reads TGTGCCAGCAGCCGCAACCGGGGCGACAATGAGCAGTTCTTC.

The chain combines TRBV5-1 with TRBJ2-5; TRBD2 is a possible D gene (5 bases). Germline values: CDR1 SGHRS, CDR2 YFSETQ. The CDR3 spans 15 residues. V shed 4 bases and J shed 6 bases, with 19 bases lying between them. Written as DNA, the CDR3 is TGCGCCAGCAGCCCGGAGGCACAGTTGGGGAAGACCCAGTACTTC. This translates into CASSPEAQLGKTQYF. Combining the CDR3 with reference TRBV5-1 and TRBJ2-5 gives the whole variable domain KAGVTQTPRYLIKTRGQQVTLSCSPISGHRSVSWYQQTPGQGLQFLFEYFSETQRNKGNFPGRFSGRQFSNSRSEMNVSTLELGDSALYLCASSPEAQLGKTQYFGPGTRLLVL.

The CDR3 nucleotides are TGTGCCAGCTCCACCCGAGAGGAATGGGAGACCCAGTACTTC. This codes for CASSTREEWETQYF. This rearrangement joins TRBV18 to TRBJ2-5, with no clear D. Germline V gives CDR1 KGHSH, CDR2 LQKENI. V was clipped by 6 bases and J by 5 bases, with 16 bases between them. The CDR3 covers 14 residues.

The CDR3 nucleotides are TGCGCCAGCAGCCAGGGGACAGGGGGCTGGGAGACCCAGTACTTC. Its translation: CASSQGTGGWETQYF. This chain uses TRBV5-1 with TRBJ2-5, with 12 bases that match TRBD1. The CDR3 spans 15 residues. V shed 4 bases, J shed 5 bases, and the junction held 6 bases outside the gene matches. Germline V gene lookup returns CDR1 SGHRS and CDR2 YFSETQ.

The chain combines TRBV10-3 with TRBJ1-5; 8 bases match TRBD1. Trimming took 10 bases from V and 2 from J; bases not matched to a gene: 16. CDR1 and CDR2 from the germline V gene are ENHRY and SYGVKD. The CDR3 consists of 17 residues. The CDR3 is CASRVTGAPGGNQPQHF. CDR3 nucleotides: TGTGCCAGCAGGGTGACAGGGGCGCCGGGTGGCAATCAGCCCCAGCATTTT.

Ten or more counts support this clonotype. The V gene is TRBV13, the J gene TRBJ2-7; D is tentatively TRBD1 or TRBD2 (5 bases each). V gave up 5 bases and J gave up 10 bases, with 18 bases separating them. Germline-derived CDR1 and CDR2 are PRHDT and FYEKMQ (reference sequence). The CDR3 sequence is 13 residues long. The CDR3 reads CASSPYRDGNQYF. CDR3 DNA: TGTGCCAGCAGCCCATACCGGGACGGAAATCAGTACTTC.

Of note for this clonotype: A much bigger clone sits one base away, suggesting this may be a read error. J is TRBJ2-7 and V is TRBV7-9, with D maybe TRBD1 (5 bases). Germline-derived CDR1 and CDR2 are SEHNR and FQNEAQ (reference sequence). CDR3 length: 14 residues. The CDR3 spells CASSSSQGTYEQHF. The CDR3 DNA follows: TGTGCCAGCAGCTCCTCCCAGGGAACTTACGAGCAGCACTTC. The whole variable domain, remainder taken from reference TRBV7-9 and TRBJ2-7, is DTGVSQNPRHKITKRGQNVTFRCDPISEHNRLYWYRQTLGQGPEFLTYFQNEAQLEKSRLLSDRFSAERPKGSFSTLEIQRTEQGDSAMYLCASSSSQGTYEQHFGPGTRLTVT.

Ten or more counts support this clonotype. The rearrangement uses TRBV12-3 or TRBV12-4 and TRBJ1-1; D gene unclear. This CDR3 contains 12 residues. V lost 3 bases and J lost 4, with 6 bases in between. The CDR3 DNA reads TGTGCCAGCAGTTTCCCTGGCACTGAAGCTTTCTTT. It is translated as CASSFPGTEAFF.

This clonotype turned up a few times. This rearrangement joins TRBV12-3 or TRBV12-4 to TRBJ1-5; D might be TRBD1 (5 bases). The CDR3 consists of 16 residues. V gave up 1 base and J gave up 1 base, with 11 bases separating them. The CDR3 protein is CASSLGGVGSNQPQHF. DNA of the CDR3: TGTGCCAGCAGTTTAGGAGGGGTCGGGAGCAATCAGCCCCAGCATTTT.

As to this clonotype: A single base separates this from a much larger clone, so it may be a read error. The V gene is TRBV20-1, the J gene TRBJ1-2; D call uncertain. V was clipped by 2 bases and J by 9 bases, with 10 bases between them. The CDR3 has 11 residues. CDR1 is DFQATT and CDR2 is SNEGSKA in the germline V gene (reference sequence). The CDR3 reads CSARMLLSYTF. The CDR3 coding sequence is TGCAGTGCTAGAATGTTGCTCAGCTACACCTTC.

V usage is TRBV28 and J usage is TRBJ1-6, with D tentatively TRBD1 (6 bases). The CDR3 loop spans 15 amino acids. Germline assignment: CDR1 MDHEN and CDR2 SYDVKM. V shed 8 bases and J shed 2 bases, with 13 bases lying between them. The CDR3 DNA reads as TGTGCCAGCGGAGGGGGGTCGACCTATAATTCACCCCTCCACTTT. Residues: CASGGGSTYNSPLHF.

The chain has TRBV20-1 and TRBJ1-1; 11 bases align to TRBD1. With V trimmed by 2 bases and J by 5 bases, 4 bases remained unmatched. Germline values: CDR1 DFQATT, CDR2 SNEGSKA (reference sequence). CDR3 length equals 14 residues. DNA for the CDR3: TGCAGTGCTAGATCCGGGACAGGGGGGACTGAAGCTTTCTTT. As protein: CSARSGTGGTEAFF.

This clonotype showed up many times. The genes are TRBV5-1 and TRBJ1-1; tentatively, D is TRBD1 (6 bases). The CDR3 has 14 amino acids. Germline values: CDR1 SGHRS, CDR2 YFSETQ. V lost 2 bases and J lost 5, with 13 bases in between. The CDR3 is CASSFQGLGTEAFF. CDR3 nucleotide sequence: TGCGCCAGCAGCTTTCAGGGGCTGGGGACTGAAGCTTTCTTT.

This clonotype appeared many times. V usage is TRBV4-1 and J usage is TRBJ2-7; no firm D call. Looked up from germline, CDR1 is MGHRA and CDR2 is YSYEKL. The ends were cut back, 0 bases at V and 1 base at J, with 7 bases in the middle. This CDR3 comprises 14 residues. The CDR3 sequence is CASSQEGTSYEQYF. The CDR3 nucleotides are TGCGCCAGCAGCCAAGAGGGAACATCCTACGAGCAGTACTTC.

V is TRBV10-3 and J is TRBJ2-7; D assignment may be TRBD1 or TRBD2 (6 bases each). With 3 bases removed from V and 5 bases from J, the gap between germline ends came to 14 bases. Per germline, CDR1 ENHRY and CDR2 SYGVKD. This CDR3 spans 14 amino acids. In nucleotides, the CDR3 is TGTGCCATCAGTGAAGGGACTCCAGGGGACGAGCAGTACTTC. Its protein product is CAISEGTPGDEQYF.

This clonotype was counted ten times or more. The chain has TRBV19 and TRBJ1-2, with D unclear. Germline values: CDR1 LNHDA, CDR2 SQIVND (reference sequence). The CDR3 is 12 residues long. Trimming removed 3 bases from V and 7 bases from J, with 9 bases in between. The CDR3 DNA reads as TGTGCCAGTAGTATTTCGGAGCGTGGCTACACCTTC. Its translation: CASSISERGYTF.

A word on this clonotype: The missing conserved phenylalanine or tryptophan at the end of this CDR3 makes a read error likely. The DNA is left out, because the CDR3 cannot be placed on it with certainty; the CDR3 is given as TCRdb lists it. J is TRBJ2-5 and V is TRBV10-3; TRBD2 was called by the table and not checked on the DNA. The CDR3 spans 14 residues, counting both ends. The germline gives CDR1 ENHRY, CDR2 SYGVKD. The CDR3 loop is CASGKTVYGYTFGS.

This clonotype was detected many times. The chain has TRBV19 and TRBJ2-2, with D hard to call. CDR3 size: 11 residues. Germline lookup yields CDR1 LNHDA and CDR2 SQIVND (reference sequence). Between the trimmed V and J ends, which lost 6 bases and 4 bases, there was a span of 3 bases. CDR3 sequence reads: CASRFTGELFF. The CDR3 DNA is TGTGCCAGTAGATTCACCGGGGAGCTGTTTTTT.